A selection of T cell receptor beta chains follows, all from one sample in a study of blood T cell repertoires in COVID-19. The method was immunoSEQ multiplex PCR; TCRdb's version includes in-frame clones alone and lacks a portion of them. The sample lists 180,000 or so clones, about 90% occurring once. Material: peripheral blood. These receptors came from a woman aged 55-69 years with COVID-19, enrolled during active disease. The CDR3 runs from the conserved cysteine through the conserved F or W. A D gene is named only where the DNA matches it firmly. Size values are once, few and many counts, or a class for expanded clones, and some rows have none.

TRBJ2-7 | TRBV7-8 | once | TRBD1 | TGTGCCAGCAGCCCACGGGACAGGGGGCTAAGTTCGGCGTACTTC | CASSPRDRGLSSAYF
TRBJ1-5 | TRBV13 | NA | NA | TGTGCCAGCAGCCCCCGGGGTTCCAATCAGCCCCAGCATTTT | CASSPRGSNQPQHF
TRBJ1-5 | TRBV24-1 | NA | TRBD1 | TGTGCCACCAGTGATTTCGGGGACAGGCAGCCCCAGCATTTT | CATSDFGDRQPQHF
TRBJ2-3 | TRBV6-2/TRBV6-3 | NA | TRBD2 | TGTGCCAGCAGTTACGGGACTAGCGGGCACCCAGATACGCAGTATTTT | CASSYGTSGHPDTQYF
TRBJ2-7 | TRBV6-5 | NA | TRBD2 | TGTGCCAGCAGGTCTAGCGGGAGGGGCCTGGACGAGCAGTACTTC | CASRSSGRGLDEQYF
TRBJ2-1 | TRBV5-6 | NA | NA | TGTGCCAGCACCCTCACGGGACTGGGATACAATGAGCAGTTCTTC | CASTLTGLGYNEQFF
TRBJ2-7 | TRBV12-3/TRBV12-4 | NA | NA | TGTGCCAGCGCTTCGGTGAGCTACGAGCAGTACTTC | CASASVSYEQYF
TRBJ2-2 | TRBV30 | once | TRBD2 | TGTGCCTGGAGGTCTAGCGGTCTCACCGGGGAGCTGTTTTTT | CAWRSSGLTGELFF
TRBJ2-3 | TRBV19 | NA | TRBD2 | TGTGCCATACTACGCGGGGGACGTTTCGTGACAGATACGCAGTATTTT | CAILRGGRFVTDTQYF
TRBJ2-5 | TRBV9 | NA | NA | TGTGCCAGCAGCGTAGCCGGGAGCCAAGAGACCCAGTACTTC | CASSVAGSQETQYF
TRBJ2-3 | TRBV5-1 | NA | NA | TGCGCCAGCAGCTTGGGACAGGGAGGTCTCACAGATACGCAGTATTTT | CASSLGQGGLTDTQYF
TRBJ2-7 | TRBV27 | few | NA | TGTGCCAGCAGTTCTTTCTACGAGCAGTACTTC | CASSSFYEQYF
TRBJ1-4 | TRBV3-1/TRBV3-2 | NA | NA | TGTGCCAGCAGCCCGACAACGGGATATAATGAAAAACTGTTTTTT | CASSPTTGYNEKLFF
TRBJ1-1 | TRBV19 | NA | TRBD1 | TGTGCCAGTTTTCCTCAGGGGGCCGGCACTGAAGCTTTCTTT | CASFPQGAGTEAFF
TRBJ1-2 | TRBV5-1 | NA | NA | TGCGCCAGCAGCCGTACATTTCAGAAGGACAATGGCTACACCTTC | CASSRTFQKDNGYTF
TRBJ2-7 | TRBV9 | NA | TRBD2 | TGTGCCAGCAGCCGCGGGACTAGCGTCTACGAGCAGTACTTC | CASSRGTSVYEQYF
TRBJ1-2 | TRBV14 | NA | TRBD1 | TGTGCCAGCTCGGACAGGGGCGGATATGGCTACACCTTC | CASSDRGGYGYTF
TRBJ2-1 | TRBV30 | NA | NA | TGTGCCTGGAGTGGGGGCCCCTTGGGTTTGGTCAATGAGCAGTTCTTC | CAWSGGPLGLVNEQFF
TRBJ2-7 | TRBV7-9 | NA | NA | TGTGCCAGCAGCCCCGGAGTAACCGGCTACGAGCAGTACTTC | CASSPGVTGYEQYF
TRBJ1-2 | TRBV5-6 | NA | NA | TGTGCCAGCAGCTCCATCGGAGGGAATGTAGGCTATGGCTACACCTTC | CASSSIGGNVGYGYTF
TRBJ2-4 | TRBV5-8 | NA | TRBD1 | TGTGCCAGCAGCCCTCGGACAGGGGGCTCGCGGGCCAAAAACATTCAGTACTTC | CASSPRTGGSRAKNIQYF
TRBJ2-7 | TRBV10-3 | NA | NA | TGTGCCATCAGACAGGGATCTAACTACGAGCAGTACTTC | CAIRQGSNYEQYF
TRBJ1-6 | TRBV19 | NA | TRBD1 | TGTGCCAGTAGGACCTCGACAGGGAACTATAATTCACCCCTCCACTTT | CASRTSTGNYNSPLHF
TRBJ2-7 | TRBV7-9 | NA | NA | TGTGCCAGCAGCGCTTACGGTCGTACTGGAGGGCGTGAGCAGTACTTC | CASSAYGRTGGREQYF
TRBJ2-1 | TRBV6-1 | NA | TRBD2 | TGTGCCAGCAGTGAAGAGGGTATGGGGGCGGGAGGAGTCCATGAGCAGTTCTTC | CASSEEGMGAGGVHEQFF
TRBJ2-7 | TRBV7-8 | NA | NA | TGTGCCAGCAGATACGGTACCCGCTACGAGCAGTACTTC | CASRYGTRYEQYF
TRBJ2-5 | TRBV27 | NA | TRBD1 | TGTGCCAGCGGACAGGGGGTTGGAGAGACCCAGTACTTC | CASGQGVGETQYF
TRBJ1-1 | TRBV5-4 | NA | NA | TGTGCCAGCATGGATGTGGGCAACACTGAAGCTTTCTTT | CASMDVGNTEAFF
TRBJ1-1 | TRBV24-1 | NA | NA | TGTGCCACCAGTGACGAGACAGGCGCTGAAGCTTTCTTT | CATSDETGAEAFF
TRBJ1-1 | TRBV11-2 | few | NA | TGTGCCAGCAGCTCAGCCATACTACAGGCCACTGAAGCTTTCTTT | CASSSAILQATEAFF
TRBJ2-1 | TRBV6-2/TRBV6-3 | NA | NA | TGTGCCAGCAGTTCATCAGTTTTTGAGCAGTTCTTC | CASSSSVFEQFF
TRBJ2-1 | TRBV11-3 | NA | TRBD2 | TGTGCCAGCAGCTCAATGGGGGGAGGGCAGGCCTCCTACAATGAGCAGTTCTTC | CASSSMGGGQASYNEQFF
TRBJ2-1 | TRBV5-1 | NA | TRBD2 | TGCGCCAGCAGCCCGCGGGGACTATCAAGCTCCTACAATGAGCAGTTCTTC | CASSPRGLSSSYNEQFF
TRBJ2-7 | TRBV5-1 | NA | NA | TGCGCCAGCAGCTCCGGACAGTACGAGCAGTACTTC | CASSSGQYEQYF
TRBJ2-7 | TRBV3-1/TRBV3-2 | NA | TRBD2 | TGTGCCAGCAGAGAAAGCGGGAGGAGCTACGAGCAGTACTTC | CASRESGRSYEQYF
TRBJ2-7 | TRBV5-1 | once | TRBD2 | TGCGCCAGCAGCTTGGCCCCCACTAGCGGGGACTACGAGCAGTACTTC | CASSLAPTSGDYEQYF
TRBJ1-1 | TRBV30 | NA | NA | TGTGCCTGGAGTGTTGAGGGGAACACTGAAGCTTTCTTT | CAWSVEGNTEAFF
TRBJ1-5 | TRBV27 | NA | NA | TGTGCCAGCAGTCGCCAGGTGAATCAGCCCCAGCATTTT | CASSRQVNQPQHF
TRBJ1-5 | TRBV6-5 | NA | NA | TGTGCCAGCAGACAGGTAGCTAATCAGCCCCAGCATTTT | CASRQVANQPQHF